Presented here are 3 T cell receptor beta chains from one specimen sequenced in a study of T cells after yellow fever vaccination. TCRdb independently ran MiXCR on the 5' RACE reads; one entry per CDR3 protein. The sample has 500,000 to 700,000 distinct CDR3 sequences, roughly 19% seen once; the top ten hold 13% to 15%. Here the sequenced sample was PBMCs, taken 15 days after the yellow fever booster vaccination. These receptors all come from a man younger than 45 who received the YFV17D yellow fever vaccine.

This clonotype was detected only a few times. Here the CDR3 reads CASSQLNEKLFF. As DNA, the CDR3 is TGTGCCAGCAGCCAACTGAATGAAAAACTGTTTTTT. The rearrangement links TRBV28 to TRBJ1-4; the D is unclear. The CDR3 covers 12 residues. Trimming took 6 bases from V and 5 from J, leaving 7 bases between them. Germline V lookup: CDR1 MDHEN, CDR2 SYDVKM.

Comment on this clonotype: A read error may be the cause here, since a much bigger clone is one base away. The rearrangement uses TRBV28 and TRBJ2-3, with D possibly TRBD2 on 6 matching bases. Germline values: CDR1 MDHEN, CDR2 SYDVKM. Trimming stripped 7 bases from V and 2 bases from J, with 10 bases between. The CDR3 is made up of 13 amino acids. In nucleotides, the CDR3 is TGTGCCAGCAACCTGGGACTCACAGATACGCAGTATTTT. Translation gives CASNLGLTDTQYF.

The CDR3 DNA follows: TGTGCCAGCATCTCCGAGAAGAGGGGAGAGCAGTTCTTC. The encoded protein is CASISEKRGEQFF. The chain recombines TRBV7-2 with TRBJ2-1; D may correspond to TRBD1 or TRBD2 (5 bases each). CDR1 is SGHTA, CDR2 FQGNSA, per germline. This CDR3 comprises 13 residues. The V end lost 7 bases, the J end lost 10 bases, and 17 bases lay between the germline ends. Based on the CDR3 plus reference TRBV7-2 and TRBJ2-1, the full variable domain is GAGVSQSPSNKVTEKGKDVELRCDPISGHTALYWYRQSLGQGLEFLIYFQGNSAPDKSGLPSDRFSAERTGGSVSTLTIQRTQQEDSAVYLCASISEKRGEQFFGPGTRLTVL.